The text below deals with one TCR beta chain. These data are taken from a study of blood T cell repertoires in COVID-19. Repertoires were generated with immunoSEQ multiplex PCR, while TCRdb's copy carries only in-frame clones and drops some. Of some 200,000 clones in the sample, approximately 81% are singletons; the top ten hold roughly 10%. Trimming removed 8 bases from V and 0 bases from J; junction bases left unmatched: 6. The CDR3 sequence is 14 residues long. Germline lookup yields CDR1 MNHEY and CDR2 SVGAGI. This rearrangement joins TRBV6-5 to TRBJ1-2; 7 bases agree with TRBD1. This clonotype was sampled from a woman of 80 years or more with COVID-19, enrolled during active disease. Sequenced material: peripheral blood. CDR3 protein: CASVGTVANYGYTF. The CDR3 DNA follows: TGTGCCAGCGTTGGGACAGTAGCTAACTATGGCTACACCTTC.